This paragraph reports one TCR beta chain. Its recognized antigen is unknown. No base qualities exist here, and no much larger clone lies one base off it. This sample is drawn from a study of sequential checkpoint blockade in melanoma (dated by TCRdb to between 2018 and 2020). At the level of the whole study: In a 1:1 randomization, patients received either first-line nivolumab then ipilimumab (arm A) or ipilimumab then nivolumab (arm B). Maintenance nivolumab came after both trial sequences. TCRbeta immunosequencing was performed on DNA from approximately 93 pretreatment melanoma tumor samples. Matched tumor biopsies were taken from over 20 patients before treatment and at week 13, after single-agent nivolumab (arm A) or ipilimumab (arm B). In about 75% of the matched pre- and post-treatment tumor biopsy pairs, both biopsies came from the same lesion. Results and caveats for the whole study, not just this receptor: Larger, independent patient cohorts are needed to validate the response-prediction model that combines TCR metrics and mutation burden. Achieving clinical benefit was about 30 times more likely for patients whose tumor T-cell fraction and clonality increased by week 13. Small sample sizes and reduced statistical power limited the analyses of tumor T-cell fraction within each arm. Among patients in the nivolumab-first arm (arm A), tumor TIL clonality before treatment was associated with response (P = .04). Tumor T-cell fraction and clonality were correlated with PD-L1 staining and CD8+ T-cell counts, but not with mutational load.

The immunoSEQ Assay was used to immunosequence TCRbeta CDR3 regions from genomic DNA. Before high-throughput sequencing, the genomic DNA was amplified using bias-controlled multiplex PCR. The study's processing was this. To quantify the absolute abundance of each unique TCRbeta CDR3 region, the sequences were collapsed and filtered. Clonality, defined as 1 minus Pielou's evenness, was calculated using productive rearrangements only. Tumor T-cell fraction was calculated by normalizing TCRbeta template counts to usable DNA, which was estimated from several housekeeping genes. Clones with significantly greater frequencies in on-treatment versus baseline samples were identified using a previously published method. TCRdb carries this immuneACCESS record with in-frame sequences only. Its versions omit some clonotypes, under half of them owing to an unresolved V gene in the studies checked, with the rest unexplained. The V and J calls and clone size are taken from that table; D and trimming were inferred from the DNA. Present in this sample are around 37,000 clones, more than 25% of which were seen just once. Together, the top ten hold 1.5% to 2% of the sample.

Read against the paper, the sample's treatment or condition label means: randomized to nivolumab then ipilimumab (arm A) or the reverse (arm B). Prior DNA-damaging chemotherapy had not been received by any trial patient. Samples came from patients with melanoma in CheckMate 064, a randomized, open-label phase II trial of sequential checkpoint blockade. Tumor TCR sequencing used genomic DNA from formalin-fixed paraffin-embedded (FFPE) tissue samples. Trimmed from V: 3 bases; trimmed from J: 10 bases; junction bases lacking a gene match: 8. The CDR3 runs 14 residues from the cysteine to the phenylalanine. Solely the CDR3 DNA is kept, with 42 bases framed from the first base. The germline V gene (reference sequence) provides CDR1 LNHDA and CDR2 SQIVND.

The starting material was tumor tissue (inferred from file names), obtained from a patient given nivolumab and ipilimumab in sequence. The clonotype was recovered from a human donor with melanoma. Recombination linked TRBV19 to TRBJ2-1, and TRBD2 matches 8 of the central bases. The CDR3 loop reads CASSILQREKEQFF. The base sequence is TGTGCCAGTAGTATTCTGCAGCGGGAGAAGGAGCAGTTCTTC.